Shown below are 20 T cell receptor beta chains from a single sample sequenced in a study of blood T cell repertoires in COVID-19. TCRdb keeps only in-frame clones here, not all; method: immunoSEQ multiplex PCR. The data contain roughly 380,000 clones, 81% of them singletons. Sequenced material: peripheral blood. The receptors stem from a human donor with acute or convalescent COVID-19. The donor label of this sample is uncertain.

This chain links TRBV28 with TRBJ2-7; D remains ambiguous. Germline CDR1 and CDR2: MDHEN and SYDVKM. Trimming took off 4 bases at V and 3 bases at J, with 4 bases between the two ends. This CDR3 has 11 amino acids. The CDR3 DNA follows: TGTGCCAGCAGTTCTTTCTACGAGCAGTACTTC. It specifies CASSSFYEQYF. Drawing the rest from reference TRBV28 and TRBJ2-7, the complete variable domain is DVKVTQSSRYLVKRTGEKVFLECVQDMDHENMFWYRQDPGLGLRLIYFSYDVKMKEKGDIPEGYSVSREKKERFSLILESASTNQTSMYLCASSSFYEQYFGPGTRLTVT.

The chain employs TRBV11-2 and TRBJ2-7; 14 bases agree with TRBD2. This CDR3 is 16 amino acids long. The germline CDR1 and CDR2 sequences are SGHAT and FQNNGV. With 5 bases clipped from V and 6 bases from J, the junction kept 9 bases outside the gene matches. In DNA, the CDR3 is TGTGCCAGCAGCCCGTGGGGGACTAGCGGGAGAGGCGAGCAGTACTTC. Translation: CASSPWGTSGRGEQYF.

V usage is TRBV5-1 and J usage is TRBJ1-1; 9 bases match TRBD1. The CDR3 runs 14 residues. The V gene end was trimmed by 4 bases and the J gene end by 3 bases; junction bases not matched to a gene: 4. Germline CDR1 reads SGHRS; CDR2 reads YFSETQ. The CDR3 sequence: CASSVNRGHTEAFF. Here the CDR3 DNA reads TGCGCCAGCAGCGTGAACAGGGGGCACACTGAAGCTTTCTTT. Full variable domain (rest looked up from reference TRBV5-1 and TRBJ1-1): KAGVTQTPRYLIKTRGQQVTLSCSPISGHRSVSWYQQTPGQGLQFLFEYFSETQRNKGNFPGRFSGRQFSNSRSEMNVSTLELGDSALYLCASSVNRGHTEAFFGQGTRLTVV.

The chain carries TRBV19 and TRBJ1-2; D is undetermined. CDR1 and CDR2 from the germline V gene are LNHDA and SQIVND (reference sequence). V gave up 8 bases and J gave up 5 bases, with 15 bases separating them. The CDR3 totals 13 residues. CDR3 residues: CASRVTGRYGYTF. CDR3 nucleotide sequence: TGTGCCAGTCGTGTTACCGGGAGGTATGGCTACACCTTC.

The chain has TRBV20-1 and TRBJ2-3, with TRBD2 identical over 10 bases. The CDR3 runs to 14 residues. Germline lookup yields CDR1 DFQATT and CDR2 SNEGSKA (reference sequence). The V gene end was trimmed by 3 bases and the J gene end by 5 bases; junction bases not matched to a gene: 5. In nucleotides, the CDR3 is TGCAGTGCTAGTGAAGCGGGAGGGAGAGATACGCAGTATTTT. As protein: CSASEAGGRDTQYF.

The chain links TRBV19 to TRBJ2-7; D gene unclear. Germline loops: CDR1 LNHDA, CDR2 SQIVND (reference sequence). The CDR3 extends over 16 amino acids. V lost 6 bases and J 2 bases, leaving 20 bases between the germline ends. The CDR3 sequence is CASRSYLAVWPYEQYF. DNA for the CDR3: TGTGCCAGTAGATCTTATTTAGCAGTGTGGCCCTACGAGCAGTACTTC.

V is TRBV7-2 and J is TRBJ1-6; D perhaps matches TRBD1 (6 bases). V shed 1 base and J shed 7 bases, with 17 bases lying between them. The CDR3 is made up of 17 amino acids. CDR1 is SGHTA, CDR2 FQGNSA, per germline. The CDR3 sequence: CASSLVSRGSVNSPLHF. CDR3 nucleotides: TGTGCCAGCAGCTTAGTTTCAAGGGGGTCCGTAAATTCACCCCTCCACTTT.

The V gene is TRBV28, the J gene TRBJ2-4; 8 nucleotides line up with TRBD2. Per the germline V gene, CDR1 is MDHEN and CDR2 is SYDVKM. With 3 bases clipped from V and 7 bases from J, the junction kept 2 bases outside the gene matches. The CDR3 loop spans 13 amino acids. The CDR3 loop is CASSFGGVNIQYF. CDR3 bases: TGTGCCAGCAGTTTCGGGGGGGTGAACATTCAGTACTTC.

This chain joins TRBV2 and TRBJ2-5; TRBD1 matches at 10 bases. The germline gives CDR1 SNHLY, CDR2 FYNNEI. Trimming cost V 6 bases and J 2 bases; bases outside gene matches: 3. The CDR3 is 14 residues long. Here the CDR3 reads CASRPGQGQETQYF. DNA for the CDR3: TGTGCCAGCAGACCGGGACAGGGGCAAGAGACCCAGTACTTC.

The gene calls are TRBV14 and TRBJ2-1; TRBD1 matches 7 bases. Germline values: CDR1 SGHDN, CDR2 FVKESK. J gave up 0 bases and V 5 bases, and 10 bases lay outside the gene matches. The CDR3 extends over 17 amino acids. The CDR3 loop is CASSNRLWTGSYNEQFF. CDR3 bases: TGTGCCAGCAGCAATCGGCTATGGACAGGCTCCTACAATGAGCAGTTCTTC.

The table lists this clone with a count of one. The chain uses TRBV28 and TRBJ1-6, with unresolved D. The CDR3 is made up of 13 amino acids. Germline lookup yields CDR1 MDHEN and CDR2 SYDVKM. The V end was cut by 3 bases, the J end by 7 bases, with 7 bases between. This chain's CDR3 is CASSFLLNSPLHF. The CDR3 DNA follows: TGTGCCAGCAGTTTTCTCTTAAATTCACCCCTCCACTTT.

This sequence joins TRBV19 and TRBJ1-6; unclear D gene. CDR1 and CDR2 (germline): LNHDA, SQIVND (reference sequence). CDR3 size: 16 residues. V was pared by 3 bases and J by 6 bases, with 15 bases between. CDR3 loop: CASSMTLQNPNSPLHF. The CDR3 bases are TGTGCCAGTAGTATGACCCTACAGAATCCTAATTCACCCCTCCACTTT.

V and J are TRBV6-5 and TRBJ1-3; unclear D gene. This CDR3 contains 14 residues. The germline CDR1 and CDR2 sequences are MNHEY and SVGAGI. Trimming stripped 10 bases from V and 4 bases from J, with 17 bases between. CDR3 DNA: TGTGCCACCAAAGGTAGCTCGACGGGAAACACCATATATTTT. Translated: CATKGSSTGNTIYF.

This chain joins TRBV7-9 and TRBJ1-1; TRBD1 might be the D (6 bases). The CDR3 contains 15 residues. From germline, CDR1 is SEHNR and CDR2 FQNEAQ (reference sequence). V was pared by 5 bases and J by 1 base, with 14 bases between. The CDR3 spells CASSRTGLGNTEAFF. The CDR3 DNA sequence: TGTGCCAGCAGCCGCACAGGGCTCGGGAACACTGAAGCTTTCTTT.

This clone was seen only once. CDR3 sequence reads: CASSLDGRATDTQYF. Written as DNA, the CDR3 is TGTGCCAGCAGCTTAGACGGGAGGGCTACAGATACGCAGTATTTT. The V gene is TRBV7-6, the J gene TRBJ2-3, with 8 bases lining up with TRBD2. The germline V gene has CDR1 SGHVS and CDR2 FNYEAQ. The J segment lost 3 bases and the V segment lost 1 base, leaving 3 bases of the junction unmatched. There are 15 residues in the CDR3.

This clone was counted a single time. The V call is TRBV11-2, the J call TRBJ1-1; no definite D call. CDR1 and CDR2 (germline): SGHAT, FQNNGV. The CDR3 is made up of 12 amino acids. V was shortened by 4 bases and J by 4 bases, with 7 bases between the two germline ends. This CDR3 reads CASSSSSTEAFF. DNA of the CDR3: TGTGCCAGCAGCTCCTCCTCCACTGAAGCTTTCTTT.

This clone was detected only a few times. The identical CDR3 is also encoded by other nucleotide sequences in the sample. The rearrangement links TRBV6-4 to TRBJ2-1; D perhaps matches TRBD2 (6 bases). In germline, CDR1 is MRHNA, CDR2 SNTAGT. This CDR3 region has 15 residues. The germline V and J ends were trimmed by 2 bases and 0 bases, with 8 bases remaining between them. This chain's CDR3 is CASSDRGGSYNEQFF. The CDR3, as DNA: TGTGCCAGCAGTGACAGGGGAGGCTCCTACAATGAGCAGTTCTTC.

This chain connects TRBV10-3 to TRBJ2-1; no clear D gene. The germline V gene has CDR1 ENHRY and CDR2 SYGVKD. With 4 bases removed from V and 5 bases from J, the gap between germline ends came to 18 bases. The CDR3 covers 16 residues. The CDR3: CAISVVSSRGNNEQFF. The CDR3 nucleotides read TGTGCCATCAGTGTTGTGTCTTCGAGAGGTAACAATGAGCAGTTCTTC.

The CDR3 reads CASRPAGASQPQHF. The CDR3 DNA follows: TGTGCCAGCAGACCGGCAGGGGCTAGTCAGCCCCAGCATTTT. This rearrangement joins TRBV28 to TRBJ1-5; tentative D call: TRBD1 (6 bases). CDR3 size: 14 residues. V lost 6 bases and J lost 6, with 15 bases in between. From germline, CDR1 is MDHEN and CDR2 SYDVKM.

This clone came up once. This chain joins TRBV6-5 and TRBJ1-4; weak D call: TRBD1 (5 bases). Trimming removed 6 bases from V and 4 bases from J, with 9 bases in between. Germline values: CDR1 MNHEY, CDR2 SVGAGI. The CDR3 is 13 amino acids. DNA for the CDR3: TGTGCCAGCAGGACAGCGTTTAATGAAAAACTGTTTTTT. Translating it yields CASRTAFNEKLFF.